The 19 T cell receptor beta chains listed next were all sequenced from one sample in a study of blood T cell repertoires in COVID-19. The method was immunoSEQ multiplex PCR; TCRdb's version includes in-frame clones alone and lacks a portion of them. The sample holds about 68,000 clones, about 86% seen once. The material sequenced was peripheral blood. All receptors come from a man aged 50-59 years with acute or convalescent COVID-19.

The chain is built from TRBV5-4 and TRBJ2-7; the D gene is possibly TRBD2 (6 bases). Trimming removed 0 bases from V and 6 bases from J, with 13 bases in between. This CDR3 has 14 residues. CDR1 is SGHNT and CDR2 is YYREEE in the germline V gene (reference sequence). This CDR3 reads CASSLDNLGGEQYF. CDR3 bases: TGTGCCAGCAGCTTGGATAACTTGGGGGGCGAGCAGTACTTC.

The J gene is TRBJ1-4, the V gene TRBV2; weak D call: TRBD1 (6 bases). Germline values: CDR1 SNHLY, CDR2 FYNNEI. This CDR3 comprises 15 residues. V was cut by 3 bases and J by 4 bases, with 12 bases left in between. As DNA, the CDR3 is TGTGCCAGCAGTGAGCTGGGGGCAGGTAATGAAAAACTGTTTTTT. The encoded protein is CASSELGAGNEKLFF.

The V and J genes are TRBV3-1 (or the pseudogene TRBV3-2) and TRBJ1-1; D perhaps matches TRBD1 (5 bases). V was clipped by 4 bases and J by 3 bases, with 12 bases between them. Germline-derived CDR1 and CDR2 are LGHDT and YNNKEL (reference sequence). The CDR3 is 14 residues long. CDR3 in amino acids: CASSRQGGYTEAFF. The CDR3 bases are TGTGCCAGCAGCCGGCAGGGAGGCTACACTGAAGCTTTCTTT.

This clone was counted once. This chain uses TRBV11-2 with TRBJ2-7; 7 positions match TRBD2. The CDR3 totals 16 residues. Germline values: CDR1 SGHAT, CDR2 FQNNGV. The ends lost 3 bases at V and 8 bases at J; junction bases unmatched: 16. The CDR3 DNA reads as TGTGCCAGCAGCTTGGGGTCTAGCGGCGGCCTCAGGCAGCAGTACTTC. Translation gives CASSLGSSGGLRQQYF.

The chain links TRBV27 to TRBJ1-2; TRBD1 matches 9 bases. Trimming cost V 8 bases and J 2 bases; bases outside gene matches: 3. CDR3 length: 13 residues. Germline lookup yields CDR1 MNHEY and CDR2 SMNVEV (reference sequence). The CDR3 DNA follows: TGTGCCAGCCCCACAGGGGGCAACTATGGCTACACCTTC. Encoded protein: CASPTGGNYGYTF.

The gene calls are TRBV2 and TRBJ2-6; D is possibly TRBD2 (6 bases). V was shortened by 2 bases and J by 1 base, with 12 bases between the two germline ends. This CDR3 has 17 amino acids. Germline V lookup: CDR1 SNHLY, CDR2 FYNNEI. The CDR3 coding sequence is TGTGCCAGCAGTGAAACGGGACTGCTTTCTGGGGCCAACGTCCTGACTTTC. It translates to CASSETGLLSGANVLTF.

Comment on this clone: The same CDR3 can be traced to other DNA sequences in this sample. This chain connects TRBV30 to TRBJ1-3; D is undetermined. This CDR3 comprises 15 residues. Germline loops: CDR1 GTSNPN, CDR2 SVGIG (reference sequence). Trimming stripped 2 bases from V and 1 base from J, with 12 bases between. The CDR3 is CAWSPPGGSGNTIYF. Written as DNA, the CDR3 is TGTGCCTGGAGTCCCCCCGGCGGATCTGGAAACACCATATATTTT.

The J gene is TRBJ2-3, the V gene TRBV18, with 8 bases lining up with TRBD1. Looked up from germline, CDR1 is KGHSH and CDR2 is LQKENI. V lost 4 bases to trimming and J lost 0 bases; unmatched junction nucleotides: 6. The CDR3 is made up of 16 amino acids. CDR3: CASSLQGAGSTDTQYF. The CDR3 region has the DNA TGTGCCAGCTCACTTCAGGGGGCTGGTAGCACAGATACGCAGTATTTT.

The gene calls are TRBV5-1 and TRBJ2-1; 9 bases fit TRBD2. The CDR3 is made up of 15 amino acids. V lost 6 bases, J lost 7 bases, and 11 bases stayed unmatched. Germline values: CDR1 SGHRS, CDR2 YFSETQ. Written as DNA, the CDR3 is TGCGCCAGCACCCTCCCCCTAGCGGGAACGAATGAGCAGTTCTTC. Encoded protein: CASTLPLAGTNEQFF.

This chain links TRBV28 with TRBJ2-2; D may be TRBD2 (5 bases). Trimming took 2 bases from V and 4 from J, leaving 11 bases between them. The CDR3 has 15 residues. Germline CDR1 and CDR2: MDHEN and SYDVKM. The CDR3 sequence is CASSLGGSITGELFF. DNA for the CDR3: TGTGCCAGCAGTTTAGGTGGGAGTATCACCGGGGAGCTGTTTTTT.

The rearrangement uses TRBV11-2 and TRBJ1-5; no reliable D call. The CDR3 covers 14 residues. Trimming removed 5 bases from V and 0 bases from J, with 8 bases in between. From germline, CDR1 is SGHAT and CDR2 FQNNGV. CDR3 sequence (DNA): TGTGCCAGCAGCCTTGACATTAGCAATCAGCCCCAGCATTTT. Translating gives CASSLDISNQPQHF.

This chain uses TRBV9 with TRBJ2-1; possibly TRBD2 for D (5 bases). CDR1 is SGDLS and CDR2 is YYNGEE in the germline V gene. The CDR3 totals 12 residues. Trimming removed 4 bases at V and 6 bases at J, with 8 bases between. For the CDR3, the DNA is TGTGCCAGCAGCTTGAGCGGCAATGAGCAGTTCTTC. It yields the protein CASSLSGNEQFF.

The chain recombines TRBV5-1 with TRBJ2-1; the D is unclear. The CDR3 contains 16 residues. Germline CDR1 is SGHRS and CDR2 is YFSETQ. Trimming cost V 4 bases and J 2 bases, with 16 bases left between them. As DNA, the CDR3 is TGCGCCAGCAGCCTACCTCGTACGATGCCCTACAATGAGCAGTTCTTC. Its protein is CASSLPRTMPYNEQFF.

The V call is TRBV14, the J call TRBJ1-2; 9 bases match TRBD1. From germline, CDR1 is SGHDN and CDR2 FVKESK. The ends lost 4 bases at V and 7 bases at J; junction bases unmatched: 13. CDR3 length: 16 residues. The CDR3 bases are TGTGCCAGCAGCCCGAGGGACAGGGAACAACTACCTGGCTACACCTTC. Its protein is CASSPRDREQLPGYTF.

V is TRBV7-3 and J is TRBJ2-2; D might be TRBD1 (6 bases). Germline CDR1 and CDR2: SGHTA and FQGTGA. V lost 5 bases to trimming and J lost 3 bases, with 16 bases between them. The CDR3 totals 16 residues. The CDR3 nucleotides are TGTGCCAGCAGCCCCCAGGGGAATGTGGACACCGGGGAGCTGTTTTTT. Protein product: CASSPQGNVDTGELFF.

The chain is built from TRBV10-3 and TRBJ2-1, with 8 nucleotides matching TRBD1. Germline values: CDR1 ENHRY, CDR2 SYGVKD. Trimming cost V 6 bases and J 8 bases; bases outside gene matches: 3. There are 12 residues in the CDR3. In DNA, the CDR3 is TGTGCCATCAGCCAGGGGGCCGATGAGCAGTTCTTC. The encoded protein is CAISQGADEQFF.

This clone was picked up a small number of times. The V call is TRBV27, the J call TRBJ1-5; D remains unclear. The V and J ends lost 7 bases and 0 bases respectively, with 7 bases between them. Per germline, CDR1 MNHEY and CDR2 SMNVEV (reference sequence). The CDR3 is 13 residues long. The CDR3 spells CASKRGSNQPQHF. CDR3 nucleotides: TGTGCCAGCAAGCGGGGTAGCAATCAGCCCCAGCATTTT.

This chain links TRBV28 with TRBJ1-1; a weak D match, TRBD1 (6 bases). Germline loops: CDR1 MDHEN, CDR2 SYDVKM. CDR3 length equals 12 residues. V dropped 5 bases and J dropped 4 bases, with 8 bases sitting between them. The CDR3 loop is CASSPTGTEAFF. Written as DNA, the CDR3 is TGTGCCAGCAGTCCGACAGGCACTGAAGCTTTCTTT. Using reference TRBV28 and TRBJ1-1 for the parts outside the CDR3, the full variable domain is DVKVTQSSRYLVKRTGEKVFLECVQDMDHENMFWYRQDPGLGLRLIYFSYDVKMKEKGDIPEGYSVSREKKERFSLILESASTNQTSMYLCASSPTGTEAFFGQGTRLTVV.

This sequence joins TRBV5-1 and TRBJ2-7, with 12 bases matching TRBD1. The CDR3 is made up of 17 amino acids. The germline V gene encodes CDR1 SGHRS and CDR2 YFSETQ. J lost 1 base, V lost 5 bases, and 10 bases had no gene match. This chain's CDR3 is CASREGQGAWKSYEQYF. CDR3 DNA: TGCGCCAGCAGGGAGGGACAGGGGGCTTGGAAATCCTACGAGCAGTACTTC.